This TCR beta chain was captured in a study of blood T cell repertoires in COVID-19. Libraries were prepared by immunoSEQ multiplex PCR; TCRdb keeps only in-frame clonotypes and omits some of them. The sample comprises about 38,000 clones, roughly nine tenths of which are singletons, and around 4.5% rests with the top ten. This CDR3 is 12 amino acids long. Looked up from germline, CDR1 is MDHEN and CDR2 is SYDVKM. With 4 bases removed from V and 7 bases from J, the gap between germline ends came to 10 bases. This chain connects TRBV28 to TRBJ1-2; D possibly corresponds to TRBD1 (5 bases). Sample: peripheral blood. The sequence was collected from a man in his 60s with COVID-19, enrolled during active disease. For the CDR3, the DNA is TGTGCCAGCAGTTGGGGGGAGGGTGGCTACACCTTC. Translating gives CASSWGEGGYTF.